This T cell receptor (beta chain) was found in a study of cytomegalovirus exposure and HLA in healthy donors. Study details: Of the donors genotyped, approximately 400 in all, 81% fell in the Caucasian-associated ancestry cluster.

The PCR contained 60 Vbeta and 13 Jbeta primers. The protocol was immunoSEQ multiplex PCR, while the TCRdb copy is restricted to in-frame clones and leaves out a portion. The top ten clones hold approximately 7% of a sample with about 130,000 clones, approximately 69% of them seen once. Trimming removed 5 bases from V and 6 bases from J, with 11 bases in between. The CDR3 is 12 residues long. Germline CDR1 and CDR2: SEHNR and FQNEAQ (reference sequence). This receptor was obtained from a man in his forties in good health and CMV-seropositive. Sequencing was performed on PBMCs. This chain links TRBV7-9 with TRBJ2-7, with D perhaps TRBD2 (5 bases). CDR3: CASSKRVSEQYF. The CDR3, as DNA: TGTGCCAGCAGCAAGAGGGTGAGCGAGCAGTACTTC. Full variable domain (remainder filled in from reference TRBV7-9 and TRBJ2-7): DTGVSQNPRHKITKRGQNVTFRCDPISEHNRLYWYRQTLGQGPEFLTYFQNEAQLEKSRLLSDRFSAERPKGSFSTLEIQRTEQGDSAMYLCASSKRVSEQYFGPGTRLTVT.